One and the same sample provided the 15 T cell receptor beta chains below, sequenced in a study of a mutant IDH1 vaccine in newly diagnosed glioma. Stated time point: baseline, week 1 (first vaccination visit). Treatment defined: pre-vaccination baseline after standard-of-care therapy. The data were produced by immunoSEQ multiplex PCR, yet TCRdb's version contains in-frame clones alone and is incomplete. Of about 98,000 clones listed, approximately 90% are singletons. The input for sequencing was PBMCs, taken from a glioma patient treated with radiotherapy, temozolomide or both. These receptors were collected from a woman aged 45-60 years with glioma.

J is TRBJ2-1 and V is TRBV30, with TRBD2 matching over 9 bases. Per germline, CDR1 GTSNPN and CDR2 SVGIG (reference sequence). V was pared by 5 bases and J by 7 bases, with 9 bases of the junction left unmatched. This CDR3 comprises 14 residues. The CDR3, as DNA: TGTGCCTGGGTAGCGGGAGTGGGTTTGAATGAGCAGTTCTTC. This translates into CAWVAGVGLNEQFF.

This rearrangement joins TRBV4-1 to TRBJ2-7; D is perhaps TRBD1 or TRBD2 (5 bases each). CDR1 is MGHRA, CDR2 YSYEKL, per germline. V was clipped by 4 bases and J by 2 bases, with 12 bases between them. The CDR3 is 14 residues long. CDR3 residues: CASSLRDGPYEQYF. CDR3 sequence (DNA): TGCGCCAGCAGCCTCCGGGACGGCCCCTACGAGCAGTACTTC.

There are a few counts of this clone. This rearrangement joins TRBV30 to TRBJ1-1, with D maybe TRBD1 (5 bases). Germline loops: CDR1 GTSNPN, CDR2 SVGIG (reference sequence). V lost 3 bases and J lost 0, with 8 bases in between. The CDR3 has 13 residues. CDR3 sequence reads: CAWSRGLNTEAFF. The CDR3 bases are TGTGCCTGGAGCCGGGGCCTGAACACTGAAGCTTTCTTT. The variable domain in full, with the rest retrieved from reference TRBV30 and TRBJ1-1, is SQTIHQWPATLVQPVGSPLSLECTVEGTSNPNLYWYRQAAGRGLQLLFYSVGIGQISSEVPQNLSASRPQDRQFILSSKKLLLSDSGFYLCAWSRGLNTEAFFGQGTRLTVV.

V and J are TRBV10-2 and TRBJ1-6, with unresolved D. Per the germline V gene, CDR1 is WSHSY and CDR2 is SAAADI. V lost 9 bases, J lost 7 bases, and 16 bases lay in between. The CDR3 extends over 14 amino acids. CDR3: CASGRPGGNSPLHF. The DNA for the CDR3 is TGCGCCAGTGGAAGGCCAGGTGGAAATTCACCCCTCCACTTT.

The rearrangement joins TRBV5-1 to TRBJ2-1; D gene ambiguous. CDR3 length equals 11 residues. Germline CDR1 is SGHRS and CDR2 is YFSETQ. The V and J ends lost 1 base and 10 bases respectively, with 6 bases between them. This CDR3 is CASSLSLEQFF. In nucleotides, the CDR3 is TGCGCCAGCAGCTTGAGCCTAGAGCAGTTCTTC.

The chain carries TRBV28 and TRBJ2-7, with no clear D. CDR3 length: 16 amino acids. CDR1 and CDR2 (germline): MDHEN, SYDVKM. Trimming shortened V by 2 bases and J by 3 bases, and 17 bases separated the two germline ends. The CDR3 reads CASSLRVDFGYYEQYF. The CDR3 coding sequence is TGTGCCAGCAGTTTACGGGTAGACTTTGGGTACTACGAGCAGTACTTC. The full variable domain, rest sourced from reference TRBV28 and TRBJ2-7, is DVKVTQSSRYLVKRTGEKVFLECVQDMDHENMFWYRQDPGLGLRLIYFSYDVKMKEKGDIPEGYSVSREKKERFSLILESASTNQTSMYLCASSLRVDFGYYEQYFGPGTRLTVT.

The gene calls are TRBV7-9 and TRBJ2-5; perhaps D is TRBD1 or TRBD2 (5 bases each). The CDR3 is 18 amino acids. Looked up from germline, CDR1 is SEHNR and CDR2 is FQNEAQ (reference sequence). Trimming removed 3 bases at V and 4 bases at J, with 24 bases between. The CDR3 sequence: CASSFTPASLGDGETQYF. DNA of the CDR3: TGTGCCAGCAGCTTTACCCCCGCGAGTCTAGGGGACGGAGAGACCCAGTACTTC.

This clone was observed a single time. V gene TRBV4-2 combines with J gene TRBJ2-5; D possibly matches TRBD1 or TRBD2 (5 bases each). The J call is in doubt because the DNA end fits TRBJ2-7 better. Germline CDR1 LGHNA, CDR2 YNFKEQ. The CDR3 covers 15 residues. The CDR3 DNA reads as TGTGCCAGCAGCCAAGTGGAAGGAGTGGGGGACGAGCAGTACTTC. Translated, it gives CASSQVEGVGDEQYF.

This CDR3 is CASSLDPYSNQPQHF. CDR3 sequence (DNA): TGCGCCAGCAGCTTGGACCCATATAGCAATCAGCCCCAGCATTTT. The rearrangement uses TRBV5-1 and TRBJ1-5; D is undetermined. The CDR3 loop spans 15 amino acids. Trimming stripped 0 bases from V and 0 bases from J, with 7 bases between. CDR1 is SGHRS and CDR2 is YFSETQ in the germline V gene. Supplemented by reference TRBV5-1 and TRBJ1-5, the full variable domain reads KAGVTQTPRYLIKTRGQQVTLSCSPISGHRSVSWYQQTPGQGLQFLFEYFSETQRNKGNFPGRFSGRQFSNSRSEMNVSTLELGDSALYLCASSLDPYSNQPQHFGDGTRLSIL.

The chain uses TRBV9 and TRBJ2-3; no reliable D call. The CDR3 spans 14 residues. V was clipped by 4 bases and J by 2 bases, with 11 bases between them. Germline values: CDR1 SGDLS, CDR2 YYNGEE. The DNA for the CDR3 is TGTGCCAGCAGCCCCCGGACCTACACAGATACGCAGTATTTT. It codes for CASSPRTYTDTQYF.

The chain is built from TRBV21-1 and TRBJ2-3; the DNA was not used to check the table's D call, TRBD1. TRBV21-1 is a recognized pseudogene. The CDR3 runs 17 residues. The CDR3 DNA is TGTGCCAGCAGCAACCAGACAGGGGGCAAGGGCACAGATACGCAGTATTTT. Translated: CASSNQTGGKGTDTQYF.

The V and J genes are TRBV2 and TRBJ2-6, with D unresolved. Germline V CDR1 and CDR2: SNHLY, FYNNEI. V was cut by 2 bases and J by 0 bases, with 5 bases left in between. The CDR3 covers 15 residues. CDR3 coding DNA: TGTGCCAGCAGTGAATTAGCCTCTGGGGCCAACGTCCTGACTTTC. It specifies CASSELASGANVLTF.

This chain connects TRBV27 to TRBJ2-7, with TRBD2 identical over 11 bases. Germline lookup yields CDR1 MNHEY and CDR2 SMNVEV (reference sequence). The CDR3 sequence is 16 residues long. V shed 11 bases, J shed 2 bases, and the junction held 14 bases outside the gene matches. The CDR3 region is CAVQGSGTSGAYEQYF. CDR3 DNA: TGTGCCGTCCAGGGGTCCGGGACTAGCGGAGCCTACGAGCAGTACTTC.

The rearrangement joins TRBV5-1 to TRBJ2-3, with a possible D match to TRBD1 (6 bases). V was shortened by 3 bases and J by 6 bases, with 8 bases between the two germline ends. CDR3 size: 12 residues. Germline V gene data show CDR1 as SGHRS and CDR2 as YFSETQ. CDR3 in DNA: TGCGCCAGCAGCTCCCAGGGGGATACGCAGTATTTT. It yields the protein CASSSQGDTQYF.

The count of this clone is one. The rearrangement links TRBV29-1 to TRBJ2-7; 9 nucleotides match TRBD1. Germline V gene lookup returns CDR1 SQVTM and CDR2 ANQGSEA. CDR3 length: 12 residues. J gave up 6 bases and V 7 bases, and 7 bases lay outside the gene matches. The CDR3 loop reads CSARTGEVEQYF. DNA for the CDR3: TGCAGCGCAAGGACAGGGGAGGTCGAGCAGTACTTC.